This is a list of T cell receptor beta chains from one sample in a study of PD-L1 blockade in urothelial cancer. Sequencing was performed with immunoSEQ multiplex PCR; in TCRdb, only in-frame clones are kept and a portion is missing. Of some 52,000 clones in the sample, nearly 85% were seen once. The starting material was PBMCs, obtained around atezolizumab (anti-PD-L1) treatment. The source is a middle-aged man with urothelial cancer. Each CDR3 is given with its conserved first and last residue. The D gene is left open where the match is weak. Clone sizes are given selectively: once, few, many, or a class where the clone is expanded.

D gene	clone size	V gene	J gene	CDR3 DNA	CDR3 protein
.	.	TRBV5-4	TRBJ2-3	TGTGCCAGCAGCTTGCTACAGGGCGCAGATACGCAGTATTTT	CASSLLQGADTQYF
.	.	TRBV7-2	TRBJ1-1	TGTGCCAGCAGCTCCTTCGGAGGTCCGAACACTGAAGCTTTCTTT	CASSSFGGPNTEAFF
.	.	TRBV30	TRBJ2-2	TGTGTGTTGGACAGAGACACCGGGGAGCTGTTTTTT	CVLDRDTGELFF
TRBD2	medium-sized	TRBV13	TRBJ2-1	TGTGCCAGCAGCTCCGGGACTAGCTGGGCCCACAATGAGCAGTTCTTC	CASSSGTSWAHNEQFF
.	few	TRBV30	TRBJ2-7	TGTGCCTGGAGTCCCAGTGACGGGGCCTACGAGCAGTACTTC	CAWSPSDGAYEQYF
.	.	TRBV29-1	TRBJ1-2	TGCAGCGTTGTATCTACAGGGTTTGGGTATGGCTACACCTTC	CSVVSTGFGYGYTF
.	.	TRBV13	TRBJ1-1	TGTGCCAGCAGCTTAGGAGCCCTAGGCGAAGCTTTCTTT	CASSLGALGEAFF
TRBD2	.	TRBV27	TRBJ2-3	TGTGCCAGCAGTTCCACAACCGCGACTAGCGGGAACACAGATACGCAGTATTTT	CASSSTTATSGNTDTQYF
TRBD2	once	TRBV10-3	TRBJ2-7	TGTGCCATCAGTCCTGGACTAGGCAACGAGCAGTACTTC	CAISPGLGNEQYF
.	.	TRBV27	TRBJ2-2	TGTGCCAGCAGTTTATATCTTACGAACACCGGGGAGCTGTTTTTT	CASSLYLTNTGELFF
TRBD1	.	TRBV10-2	TRBJ2-6	TGCGCCAGCAGTGAGTCTGGGACAGGGGTGTCTGGGGCCAACGTCCTGACTTTC	CASSESGTGVSGANVLTF
.	.	TRBV9	TRBJ2-3	TGTGCCAGCAGCCCACGGGCGGGAACAGATACGCAGTATTTT	CASSPRAGTDTQYF
.	.	TRBV30	TRBJ1-3	TGTGCCTGGATACCCCACGGATTTCCGGGGGACACCATATATTTT	CAWIPHGFPGDTIYF
.	.	TRBV7-9	TRBJ2-1	TGTGCCAGCGTTACAGTCTCCTACAATGAGCAGTTCTTC	CASVTVSYNEQFF
TRBD1	.	TRBV6-1	TRBJ2-2	TGTGCCAGCAGGCCAGGACAGGGGGTCACCGGGGAGCTGTTTTTT	CASRPGQGVTGELFF
.	.	TRBV7-9	TRBJ2-2	TGTGCCAGCAGCCACCTGGCGGCGAACACCGGGGAGCTGTTTTTT	CASSHLAANTGELFF
TRBD1	.	TRBV6-5	TRBJ1-1	TGTGCCAGCAGTCGACAGGGGGCGTTGAACACTGAAGCTTTCTTT	CASSRQGALNTEAFF
.	.	TRBV7-9	TRBJ2-7	TGTGCCAGCAGCTTACGGGACAAGACTTACTACGAGCAGTACTTC	CASSLRDKTYYEQYF
TRBD2	.	TRBV9	TRBJ2-2	TGTGCCAGCAGCGCCCCCCTAGCGGGAGGGTACACCGGGGAGCTGTTTTTT	CASSAPLAGGYTGELFF
TRBD1	once	TRBV6-1	TRBJ2-3	TGTGCCAGCAGTGTACGGACAGGGACCACAGATACGCAGTATTTT	CASSVRTGTTDTQYF
.	.	TRBV18	TRBJ1-1	TGTGCCAGCTCACCAGACAGAAAGAACACTGAAGCTTTCTTT	CASSPDRKNTEAFF
.	few	TRBV21-1	TRBJ2-3	TGTGCCAGCAGCAAAGTCCCGGTTAGCACAGATACGCAGTATTTT	CASSKVPVSTDTQYF
.	.	TRBV28	TRBJ2-3	TGTGCCAGCAGTTTCCAGAGGAGGGTAGATACGCAGTATTTT	CASSFQRRVDTQYF
.	.	TRBV27	TRBJ2-3	TGTGCCAGCAGTCATCGACAGGGAGGTTACACAGATACGCAGTATTTT	CASSHRQGGYTDTQYF
TRBD1	.	TRBV5-5	TRBJ1-5	TGTGCCAGCAGCCCGGGACAGCACAATCAGCCCCAGCATTTT	CASSPGQHNQPQHF
.	.	TRBV15	TRBJ2-2	TGTGCCACCAGCAGGACCCCGGAGACCGGGGAGCTGTTTTTT	CATSRTPETGELFF
.	.	TRBV9	TRBJ1-2	TGTGCCAGCAGCGTAGCGGGTCCTAAAGTTCAGGGAACCCATGGCTACACCTTC	CASSVAGPKVQGTHGYTF
.	few	TRBV19	TRBJ1-1	TGTGCCAGTAGTCCAAGGACGGGAGGGAACACTGAAGCTTTCTTT	CASSPRTGGNTEAFF
TRBD1	.	TRBV14	TRBJ2-1	TGTGCCAGCAGCCAAAGGACAGGGGGCGAGAGTGAGCAGTTCTTC	CASSQRTGGESEQFF
TRBD2	.	TRBV11-2	TRBJ2-1	TGTGCCAGCAGCCCCCCGGGCGGGAGATACAATGAGCAGTTCTTC	CASSPPGGRYNEQFF
.	.	TRBV6-4	TRBJ2-6	TGTGCCAGCAGTGCCGCGGGCGGGGTTGGGGCCAACGTCCTGACTTTC	CASSAAGGVGANVLTF
TRBD2	once	TRBV7-2	TRBJ2-2	TGTGCCAGCAGCTCCCCCCTAGCGGGAGGAAACACCGGGGAGCTGTTTTTT	CASSSPLAGGNTGELFF
TRBD1	.	TRBV27	TRBJ2-1	TGTGCCAGCAGTGGCCAGGGGGCGTACAATGAGCAGTTCTTC	CASSGQGAYNEQFF
.	medium-sized	TRBV4-1	TRBJ1-1	TGCGCCAGCAGCCCGGGGGGGCTTAAGACTGAAGCTTTCTTT	CASSPGGLKTEAFF
TRBD1	.	TRBV9	TRBJ1-1	TGTGCCAGCAGCGTAGGACAGGGAGGAGGCACTGAAGCTTTCTTT	CASSVGQGGGTEAFF
TRBD1	.	TRBV2	TRBJ2-6	TGTGCCAGCAGATATCGACAGGGGGCGATCCCTGGGGCCAACGTCCTGACTTTC	CASRYRQGAIPGANVLTF
.	.	TRBV27	TRBJ1-5	TGTGCCAGCAGTTTTCAGGGGAGCAATCAGCCCCAGCATTTT	CASSFQGSNQPQHF
TRBD1	.	TRBV11-2	TRBJ2-2	TGTGCCAGCAGCTTCCCGGCAGGGGGCGAGGCCGGGGAGCTGTTTTTT	CASSFPAGGEAGELFF
TRBD1	.	TRBV28	TRBJ1-1	TGTGCCAGCTCCGAATACCTGGAACAGGGGAGAGGGAACACTGAAGCTTTCTTT	CASSEYLEQGRGNTEAFF
.	.	TRBV6-5	TRBJ1-1	TGTGCCAGCAGCCTAGGTTATTTGAACACTGAAGCTTTCTTT	CASSLGYLNTEAFF
.	.	TRBV30	TRBJ1-4	TGTGCCTGGAGTGAAGGACAGTTTAATGAAAAACTGTTTTTT	CAWSEGQFNEKLFF
.	.	TRBV4-1	TRBJ2-7	TGCGCCAGCAGCCAAGGGCTCCGAGGCCCTTACGAGCAGTACTTC	CASSQGLRGPYEQYF
.	.	TRBV19	TRBJ2-3	TGTGCCAGTAGTATAGAGGGGCTCCTGGGCACAGATACGCAGTATTTT	CASSIEGLLGTDTQYF
.	.	TRBV19	TRBJ2-3	TGTGCCAGTAGACACAGGGCCCTTAGCACAGATACGCAGTATTTT	CASRHRALSTDTQYF
.	.	TRBV11-3	TRBJ2-2	TGTGCCAGCAGCTTAGGTTTTGGGAGTAACACCGGGGAGCTGTTTTTT	CASSLGFGSNTGELFF
.	.	TRBV29-1	TRBJ2-1	TGCAGCGGGGGGGAGTCCTACAATGAGCAGTTCTTC	CSGGESYNEQFF
.	few	TRBV19	TRBJ2-1	TGTGCCAGTAGTATAGGGGCCCGAAGTGAGCAGTTCTTC	CASSIGARSEQFF
TRBD1	.	TRBV19	TRBJ1-5	TGTGCCAGTAGTGTCAATCAGGGGGGCAATCAGCCCCAGCATTTT	CASSVNQGGNQPQHF
.	.	TRBV10-3	TRBJ1-2	TGTGCCATCAGTGGGGGCCAGGCCTCGGAAGGTGGCTACACCTTC	CAISGGQASEGGYTF
TRBD2	.	TRBV5-1	TRBJ2-1	TGCGCCAGCGGTACGACAGCGGGAGGGCCAGGGAATGAGCAGTTCTTC	CASGTTAGGPGNEQFF
TRBD1	few	TRBV5-4	TRBJ1-2	TGTGCCAGCAGCTTTGGGTGGTCAGGGGGCGTACATGGCTACACCTTC	CASSFGWSGGVHGYTF
.	.	TRBV5-1	TRBJ2-5	TGCGCCAGCAGCCGGGTAGGTTTGCCGAAAGAGACCCAGTACTTC	CASSRVGLPKETQYF
.	many	TRBV28	TRBJ1-5	TGTGCCAGCAGTCCCGCGGGGGGGAATGGCAATCAGCCCCAGCATTTT	CASSPAGGNGNQPQHF
.	.	TRBV6-1	TRBJ2-7	TGTGCCAGCAGTTGGGTTAGCAGCTACGAGCAGTACTTC	CASSWVSSYEQYF
.	.	TRBV7-9	TRBJ2-3	TGTGCCAGCAGCTTCAGAAGCGGCACAGATACGCAGTATTTT	CASSFRSGTDTQYF
.	.	TRBV4-1	TRBJ1-2	TGCGCCAGCAGCCAAACCCCGGGGCGTAACAGGGTAGGCTATGGCTACACCTTC	CASSQTPGRNRVGYGYTF
TRBD1	.	TRBV30	TRBJ1-2	TGTGCCTGGAGTGTAGACAGGGGCTATGGCTACACCTTC	CAWSVDRGYGYTF
.	.	TRBV19	TRBJ1-3	TGTGCCAGTATTAAAGGGAATCGGGGTAGCTCTGGAAACACCATATATTTT	CASIKGNRGSSGNTIYF